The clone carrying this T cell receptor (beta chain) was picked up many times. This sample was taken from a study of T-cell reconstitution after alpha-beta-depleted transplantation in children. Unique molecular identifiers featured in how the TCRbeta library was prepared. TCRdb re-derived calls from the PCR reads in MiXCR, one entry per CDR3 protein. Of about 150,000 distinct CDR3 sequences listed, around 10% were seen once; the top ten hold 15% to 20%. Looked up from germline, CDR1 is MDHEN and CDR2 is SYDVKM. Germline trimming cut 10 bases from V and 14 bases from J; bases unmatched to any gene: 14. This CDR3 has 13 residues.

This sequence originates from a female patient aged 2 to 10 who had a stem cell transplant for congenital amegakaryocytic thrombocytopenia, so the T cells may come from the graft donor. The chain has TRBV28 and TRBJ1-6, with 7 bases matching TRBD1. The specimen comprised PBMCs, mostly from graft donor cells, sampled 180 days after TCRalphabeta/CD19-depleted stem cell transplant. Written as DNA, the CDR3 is TGTGCCACCCTAGAGGGGGCAGTTAAATCCCTCCACTTT. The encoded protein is CATLEGAVKSLHF.